This T cell receptor beta chain derives from a study of T cell changes during pregnancy in multiple sclerosis. This CDR3 has 14 amino acids. V was trimmed by 1 base and J by 10 bases, leaving 16 bases between them. The germline gives CDR1 SGHAT, CDR2 FQNNGV. This clone has a single count. Profiling relied on immunoSEQ multiplex PCR, and the TCRdb table lists in-frame clones only, not all of them. Seen here are about 53,000 clones, around nine tenths observed once, and the top ten hold around 0.48%. The chain joins TRBV11-2 to TRBJ1-1; no clear D gene. This receptor was taken from a female donor with multiple sclerosis, enrolled in a pregnancy study. Material: CD4+ T cells from peripheral blood mononuclear cells, obtained in the third trimester of pregnancy. Here the CDR3 DNA reads TGTGCCAGCAGCTTAGGGACCTTTAGGAGGGTAGCTTTCTTT. This encodes CASSLGTFRRVAFF.